The TCR beta chain under discussion was sequenced for a study of type 1 and type 2 diabetes patients. Study conclusions and caveats: Age and gender were not matched between study groups.

PCR was run on genomic DNA. The TCR beta CDR3 region was amplified using 30 forward and 13 reverse primers. One entry per CDR3 protein, called by TCRdb with MiXCR from the multiplex PCR reads. Of 270,000 or so distinct CDR3 sequences listed, around 47% are singletons. With regard to this clonotype: Its cognate antigen is unknown.

This TCR came from a young man with type 2 diabetes. Sequenced: peripheral blood mononuclear cells (PBMCs).

The CDR3 reads CASSRRTDTQYF. The DNA for the CDR3 is TGTGCCAGCAGCCGTCGCACAGATACGCAGTATTTT. The rearrangement links TRBV7-2 to TRBJ2-3; D remains ambiguous. Germline CDR1 SGHTA, CDR2 FQGNSA. The CDR3 totals 12 residues. Trimming removed 5 bases from V and 1 base from J, with 4 bases in between.